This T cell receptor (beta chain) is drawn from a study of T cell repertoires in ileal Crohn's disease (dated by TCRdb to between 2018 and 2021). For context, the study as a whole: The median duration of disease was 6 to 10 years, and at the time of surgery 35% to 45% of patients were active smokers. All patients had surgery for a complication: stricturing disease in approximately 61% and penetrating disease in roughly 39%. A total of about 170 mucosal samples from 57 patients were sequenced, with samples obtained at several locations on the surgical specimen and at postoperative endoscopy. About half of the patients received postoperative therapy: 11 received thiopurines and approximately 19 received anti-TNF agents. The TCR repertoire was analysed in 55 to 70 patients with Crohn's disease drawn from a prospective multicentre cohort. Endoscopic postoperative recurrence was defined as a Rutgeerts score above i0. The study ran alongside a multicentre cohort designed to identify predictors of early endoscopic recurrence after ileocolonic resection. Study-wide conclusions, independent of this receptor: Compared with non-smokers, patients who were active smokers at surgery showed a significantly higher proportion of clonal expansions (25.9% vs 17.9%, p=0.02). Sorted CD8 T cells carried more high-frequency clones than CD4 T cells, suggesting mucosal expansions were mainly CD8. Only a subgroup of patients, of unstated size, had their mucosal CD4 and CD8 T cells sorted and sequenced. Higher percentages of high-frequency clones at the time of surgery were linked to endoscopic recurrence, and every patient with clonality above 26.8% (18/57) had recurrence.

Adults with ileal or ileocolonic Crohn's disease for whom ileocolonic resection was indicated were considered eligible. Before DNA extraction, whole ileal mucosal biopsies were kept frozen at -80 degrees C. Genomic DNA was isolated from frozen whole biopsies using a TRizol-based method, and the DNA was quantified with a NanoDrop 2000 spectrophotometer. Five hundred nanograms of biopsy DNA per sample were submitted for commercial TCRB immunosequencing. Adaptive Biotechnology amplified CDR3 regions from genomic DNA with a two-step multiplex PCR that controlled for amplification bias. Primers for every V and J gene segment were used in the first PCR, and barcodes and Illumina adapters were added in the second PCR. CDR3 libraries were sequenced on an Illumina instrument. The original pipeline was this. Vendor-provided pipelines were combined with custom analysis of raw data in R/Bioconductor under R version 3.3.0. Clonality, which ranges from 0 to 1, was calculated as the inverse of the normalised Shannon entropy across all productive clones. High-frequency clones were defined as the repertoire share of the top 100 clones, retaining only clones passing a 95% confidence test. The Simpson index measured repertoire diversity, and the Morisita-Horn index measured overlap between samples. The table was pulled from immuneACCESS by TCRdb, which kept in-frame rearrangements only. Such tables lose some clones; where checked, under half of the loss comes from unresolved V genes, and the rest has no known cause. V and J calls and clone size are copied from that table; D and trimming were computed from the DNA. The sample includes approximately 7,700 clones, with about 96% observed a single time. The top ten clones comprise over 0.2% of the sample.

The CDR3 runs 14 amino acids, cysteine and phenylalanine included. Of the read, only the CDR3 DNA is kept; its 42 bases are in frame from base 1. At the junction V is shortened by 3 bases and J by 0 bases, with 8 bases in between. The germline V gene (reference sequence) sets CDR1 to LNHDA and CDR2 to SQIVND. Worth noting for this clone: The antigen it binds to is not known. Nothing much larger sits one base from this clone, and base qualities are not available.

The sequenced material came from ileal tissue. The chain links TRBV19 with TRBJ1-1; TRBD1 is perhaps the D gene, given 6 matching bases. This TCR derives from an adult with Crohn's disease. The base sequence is TGTGCCAGTAGTATTGACAGGATGAACACTGAAGCTTTCTTT. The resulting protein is CASSIDRMNTEAFF.